This T cell receptor beta chain was recovered during a study of T cells in Graves' hyperthyroidism and ophthalmopathy. Study as a whole: Peripheral blood sampling occurred at initial diagnosis, before any treatment.

The CDR3 loop spans 12 amino acids. Germline V gene data show CDR1 as GTSNPN and CDR2 as SVGIG (reference sequence). A remark on this clonotype: This may come from a read error, since a much larger clone is one base off.

The source of the PBMCs was less than 12 ml of fresh peripheral blood. Using RNA transcripts as the source, TCR beta CDR3 regions were amplified. First-round RT-PCR of the TCR CDR3 relied on the HTBI primer set. TCRdb redid the calling of the multiplex PCR reads with MiXCR, one entry per CDR3 protein. The table lists approximately 400,000 distinct CDR3 sequences, over 13% of them singletons. The source of this sequence is a man in his fifties with Graves' ophthalmopathy. V gene TRBV30 combines with J gene TRBJ2-1, with D maybe TRBD2 (6 bases). The sequenced material came from blood. The DNA of the CDR3 is TGTTCCTGGAGTAGACTAGTCGATGAGCAGTTCTTC. It codes for CSWSRLVDEQFF.